A single sample gave rise to the 30 T cell receptor beta chains below, sequenced in a study of blood T cell repertoires in COVID-19. Measured with immunoSEQ multiplex PCR; TCRdb has only the in-frame clones, and not every one. The sample contains about 190,000 clones, less than 85% of which appear only once. Sequencing was performed on peripheral blood. These receptors were collected from a man aged 45-60 years who had recovered from COVID-19.

This clone was detected once. The V call is TRBV28, the J call TRBJ2-2; D possibly corresponds to TRBD2 (7 bases). Trimming took off 5 bases at V and 4 bases at J, with 17 bases between the two ends. CDR3 size: 16 residues. Germline CDR1 MDHEN, CDR2 SYDVKM. The CDR3 spells CASSNYGGHSTGELFF. DNA of the CDR3: TGTGCCAGCAGTAATTACGGGGGGCATAGCACCGGGGAGCTGTTTTTT.

The CDR3 loop reads CASSQRRQNYEQYF. The CDR3 nucleotides are TGCGCCAGCAGCCAACGGAGGCAGAACTACGAGCAGTACTTC. The chain couples TRBV4-3 to TRBJ2-7, with TRBD2 as a possible D gene (5 bases). V shed 2 bases and J shed 3 bases, with 11 bases lying between them. Germline values: CDR1 LGHNA, CDR2 YSLEER. The CDR3 is 14 amino acids.

This clone has just one count. The chain couples TRBV9 to TRBJ2-7, with 8 positions matching TRBD1. With V trimmed by 1 base and J by 7 bases, 10 bases remained unmatched. This CDR3 contains 15 residues. CDR1 and CDR2 (germline): SGDLS, YYNGEE. CDR3 in amino acids: CASSVRGQGAEEQYF. The CDR3 DNA reads TGTGCCAGCAGCGTACGTGGCCAGGGGGCCGAAGAGCAGTACTTC.

The chain couples TRBV10-3 to TRBJ1-6; D is uncertain. Germline lookup yields CDR1 ENHRY and CDR2 SYGVKD. V was pared by 8 bases and J by 7 bases, with 12 bases between. The CDR3 consists of 13 residues. In nucleotides, the CDR3 is TGTGCCATCGGTTTCGGGGAGAATTCACCCCTCCACTTT. Amino acids: CAIGFGENSPLHF.

This clone was observed at least ten times. J is TRBJ2-1 and V is TRBV6-5; D is possibly TRBD2 (6 bases). The CDR3 is 15 amino acids. Germline V gene lookup returns CDR1 MNHEY and CDR2 SVGAGI. With 6 bases removed from V and 3 bases from J, the gap between germline ends came to 15 bases. The CDR3 DNA sequence: TGTGCCAGCAGACGAGGAGGGCCCGGCTACAATGAGCAGTTCTTC. Its protein product is CASRRGGPGYNEQFF.

This clone has a handful of counts. The rearrangement uses TRBV11-2 and TRBJ1-2, with D tentatively TRBD1 (5 bases). Germline V gene data show CDR1 as SGHAT and CDR2 as FQNNGV. The CDR3 is made up of 14 amino acids. The V gene lost 1 base and the J gene lost 4 bases, with 10 bases spanning the gap. CDR3 sequence: CASSLGGGSYGYTF. CDR3 DNA sequence: TGTGCCAGCAGCTTAGGGGGCGGATCCTATGGCTACACCTTC.

The V and J genes are TRBV2 and TRBJ2-5, with a tentative D call TRBD2 (6 bases). CDR3 size: 16 residues. V shed 5 bases and J shed 5 bases, with 21 bases lying between them. In germline, CDR1 is SNHLY, CDR2 FYNNEI. The chain's CDR3 is CASSRPETRFGETQYF. The CDR3 region has the DNA TGTGCCAGCAGTCGTCCCGAGACTAGATTCGGGGAGACCCAGTACTTC.

This clone has a count of ten or more. V is TRBV14 and J is TRBJ2-7; a weak D match, TRBD1 (5 bases). Deletions cut 6 bases from V and 4 bases from J, with 19 bases between. The CDR3 runs to 15 residues. CDR1 and CDR2 (germline): SGHDN, FVKESK. Here the CDR3 reads CASSRTTGREYEQYF. The CDR3 DNA reads TGTGCCAGCAGTCGGACAACCGGACGTGAATACGAGCAGTACTTC.

On this clone: Mismatch with germline at one junction end may stem from a read error. The chain carries TRBV7-2 and TRBJ2-7; D unresolved. This CDR3 is 11 amino acids long. From germline, CDR1 is SGHTA and CDR2 FQGNSA. Here the CDR3 DNA reads TGTGCCAGCAGCTTCTCCCACGAGCAGTACTTC. This encodes CASSFSHEQYF.

About this clone itself: The same CDR3 arises from other DNA sequences in this sample as well. The V call is TRBV2, the J call TRBJ1-1; D is perhaps TRBD1 (5 bases). Trimming stripped 3 bases from V and 3 bases from J, with 8 bases between. The CDR3 length is 13 residues. CDR1 SNHLY and CDR2 FYNNEI come from the germline V gene. Here the CDR3 DNA reads TGTGCCAGCAGTGACGGGGGAGACACTGAAGCTTTCTTT. Protein: CASSDGGDTEAFF.

J is TRBJ1-2 and V is TRBV24-1, with 7 bases aligning to TRBD1. The germline V gene encodes CDR1 KGHDR and CDR2 SFDVKD. V gave up 3 bases and J gave up 6 bases; unmatched junction bases: 9. The CDR3 has 15 residues. CDR3 nucleotides: TGTGCCACCAGTGATCGACGGACAGGCGCAAATGGCTACACCTTC. Translating gives CATSDRRTGANGYTF.

The CDR3 here is CASSPDRAAPYGYTF. In DNA, the CDR3 is TGTGCCAGCAGCCCCGACAGGGCCGCGCCTTATGGCTACACCTTC. The J gene is TRBJ1-2, the V gene TRBV28, with 7 nucleotides matching TRBD1. V lost 6 bases, J lost 5 bases, and 12 bases stayed unmatched. Germline loops: CDR1 MDHEN, CDR2 SYDVKM. The CDR3 spans 15 residues.

This clone was found a few times. V and J are TRBV28 and TRBJ1-1, with D perhaps matching TRBD1 (5 bases). Germline CDR1 and CDR2: MDHEN and SYDVKM. V was pared by 6 bases and J by 0 bases, with 8 bases between. This CDR3 is 13 amino acids long. The DNA for the CDR3 is TGTGCCAGCAGGACAGATCTGAACACTGAAGCTTTCTTT. Protein sequence: CASRTDLNTEAFF.

V gene TRBV6-4 combines with J gene TRBJ1-4; maybe TRBD1 (5 bases). CDR3 length: 16 residues. Germline loops: CDR1 MRHNA, CDR2 SNTAGT. V dropped 2 bases and J dropped 7 bases, with 17 bases sitting between them. CDR3: CASSDVREGFFEKLFF. CDR3 nucleotide sequence: TGTGCCAGCAGTGACGTCAGGGAGGGGTTTTTTGAAAAACTGTTTTTT.

This chain connects TRBV30 to TRBJ2-3; TRBD2 matches 7 bases. Trimming removed 4 bases from V and 6 bases from J; junction bases left unmatched: 13. This CDR3 spans 15 amino acids. Germline V CDR1 and CDR2: GTSNPN, SVGIG (reference sequence). CDR3: CAWKVGWGGVDTQYF. The CDR3 bases are TGTGCCTGGAAGGTCGGTTGGGGGGGAGTGGATACGCAGTATTTT.

V and J are TRBV10-3 and TRBJ2-1, with 15 bases identical to TRBD2. Germline-derived CDR1 and CDR2 are ENHRY and SYGVKD. V was pared by 11 bases and J by 4 bases, with 9 bases of the junction left unmatched. This CDR3 region has 16 residues. For the CDR3, the DNA is TGTGCCGCCCGGGCGGGACTAGCGGGAGGTTACAATGAGCAGTTCTTC. This encodes CAARAGLAGGYNEQFF.

V usage is TRBV27 and J usage is TRBJ2-1; D gene unclear. This CDR3 region has 13 residues. V dropped 6 bases and J dropped 4 bases, with 10 bases sitting between them. Per germline, CDR1 MNHEY and CDR2 SMNVEV (reference sequence). The CDR3 nucleotides are TGTGCCAGCAGCAGAACAGTATACAATGAGCAGTTCTTC. Translation gives CASSRTVYNEQFF.

The CDR3 DNA follows: TGTGCCAGCAGCCCCCTCGGAGGGTTCCACGAGCAGTACTTC. This encodes CASSPLGGFHEQYF. V usage is TRBV14 and J usage is TRBJ2-7; TRBD2 might be the D (6 bases). V was cut by 4 bases and J by 5 bases, with 15 bases left in between. CDR3 length: 14 amino acids. The V gene's germline CDR1 is SGHDN and CDR2 FVKESK.

The CDR3 nucleotides are TGTGCCAGCAGTTTCCGGGACTTCGGGGGATATGAGCAGTTCTTC. It codes for CASSFRDFGGYEQFF. The chain uses TRBV6-5 and TRBJ2-1; a weak D match, TRBD2 (6 bases). Germline V gene data show CDR1 as MNHEY and CDR2 as SVGAGI. The CDR3 extends over 15 amino acids. V dropped 4 bases and J dropped 8 bases, with 18 bases sitting between them.

This chain joins TRBV5-1 and TRBJ2-7; 14 bases map to TRBD2. V was pared by 1 base and J by 9 bases, with 21 bases of the junction left unmatched. The germline gives CDR1 SGHRS, CDR2 YFSETQ. The CDR3 is 20 residues long. The CDR3: CASSLRPLGLAGTSGSGQYF. CDR3 nucleotide sequence: TGCGCCAGCAGCTTGCGACCTCTAGGGCTCGCCGGGACTAGCGGGAGCGGGCAGTACTTC.

The chain links TRBV30 to TRBJ1-1; TRBD1 matches 7 bases. The CDR3 runs 15 residues. Unmatched junction bases numbered 8, after V lost 0 bases and J lost 4 bases. The germline gives CDR1 GTSNPN, CDR2 SVGIG (reference sequence). CDR3 DNA: TGTGCCTGGAGTGTACAGGGGAGGTGGATCACTGAAGCTTTCTTT. It specifies CAWSVQGRWITEAFF.

The gene calls are TRBV7-3 and TRBJ2-5; TRBD2 matches at 7 bases. V lost 5 bases, J lost 6 bases, and 18 bases stayed unmatched. Per germline, CDR1 SGHTA and CDR2 FQGTGA. The CDR3 has 17 residues. The CDR3 DNA sequence: TGTGCCAGCAGCCAGGGTGGATCGGGGGAGGGCCGAAAGACCCAGTACTTC. This encodes CASSQGGSGEGRKTQYF.

The V call is TRBV9, the J call TRBJ2-1; D is unclear. Germline V gives CDR1 SGDLS, CDR2 YYNGEE. The V gene lost 0 bases and the J gene lost 4 bases, with 8 bases spanning the gap. This CDR3 region has 14 residues. The CDR3 DNA sequence: TGTGCCAGCAGCGTAGGGTGGCTTTACAATGAGCAGTTCTTC. It yields the protein CASSVGWLYNEQFF.

This clone showed up just a few times. This chain joins TRBV19 and TRBJ2-7; 10 bases are shared with TRBD1. Trimming at V came to 6 bases and at J to 5 bases, leaving 7 bases not matched to a gene. This CDR3 has 14 amino acids. From germline, CDR1 is LNHDA and CDR2 SQIVND (reference sequence). The CDR3 region is CASRPGQGIHEQYF. DNA of the CDR3: TGTGCCAGTAGACCGGGACAGGGGATCCACGAGCAGTACTTC.

CDR3 residues: CASSYNREGYEQYF. The CDR3 DNA is TGTGCCAGCAGTTACAACAGGGAAGGCTACGAGCAGTACTTC. J is TRBJ2-7 and V is TRBV6-5; D possibly corresponds to TRBD1 (6 bases). There are 14 residues in the CDR3. Trimming stripped 2 bases from V and 3 bases from J, with 11 bases between. CDR1 and CDR2 from the germline V gene are MNHEY and SVGAGI.

The DNA for the CDR3 is TGCGCCAGCAGCCCACGGGACTCCCAAGGTCAGCCCCAGCATTTT. It specifies CASSPRDSQGQPQHF. The J gene is TRBJ1-5, the V gene TRBV4-1; D perhaps matches TRBD1 (5 bases). Per the germline V gene, CDR1 is MGHRA and CDR2 is YSYEKL. The germline V and J ends were trimmed by 4 bases and 6 bases, with 16 bases remaining between them. CDR3 length: 15 amino acids.

The CDR3 DNA is TGTGCTGTCCCTCTAAGCGTCAATTGTGATACGCAGTATTTT. Protein sequence: CAVPLSVNCDTQYF. The V and J genes are TRBV30 and TRBJ2-3; no reliable D call. Looked up from germline, CDR1 is GTSNPN and CDR2 is SVGIG (reference sequence). CDR3 size: 14 residues. Together with reference TRBV30 and TRBJ2-3, the CDR3 gives the full variable domain: SQTIHQWPATLVQPVGSPLSLECTVEGTSNPNLYWYRQAAGRGLQLLFYSVGIGQISSEVPQNLSASRPQDRQFILSSKKLLLSDSGFYLCAVPLSVNCDTQYFGPGTRLTVL.

This chain links TRBV24-1 with TRBJ1-2; D is undetermined. The CDR3 sequence is 13 residues long. Trimming took 3 bases from V and 5 from J, leaving 9 bases between them. CDR1 KGHDR and CDR2 SFDVKD come from the germline V gene. The DNA for the CDR3 is TGTGCCACCAGTGATGGGAGACGATATGGCTACACCTTC. This sequence encodes CATSDGRRYGYTF.

The chain links TRBV29-1 to TRBJ2-5, with D unresolved. CDR1 is SQVTM, CDR2 ANQGSEA, per germline. V lost 7 bases, J lost 7 bases, and 16 bases lay in between. This CDR3 spans 12 amino acids. CDR3 sequence: CSGRRPDRTQYF. In DNA form, the CDR3 reads TGCAGCGGGCGGCGACCGGATCGGACCCAGTACTTC.

V is TRBV4-3 and J is TRBJ2-3, with 14 nucleotides matching TRBD2. The CDR3 is made up of 20 amino acids. V was pared by 1 base and J by 5 bases, with 14 bases of the junction left unmatched. Looked up from germline, CDR1 is LGHNA and CDR2 is YSLEER. This CDR3 reads CASSQGGPGLAGVKGDTQYF. The CDR3 DNA follows: TGCGCCAGCAGCCAAGGTGGTCCGGGACTAGCGGGAGTAAAGGGAGATACGCAGTATTTT.